This T cell receptor (beta chain) was retrieved from a study of Ad26.COV2.S vaccination and SARS-CoV-2 variants. General study results and limits: Vaccine recipients and placebo recipients showed similar non-spike TCR breadth.

This CDR3 has 16 residues. V shed 5 bases, J shed 8 bases, and the junction held 15 bases outside the gene matches. The germline V gene has CDR1 PRHDT and CDR2 FYEKMQ (reference sequence). With respect to this clone: Its antigen is not identified.

Some clones are missing from TCRdb's copy, which holds only in-frame ones; the method was immunoSEQ multiplex PCR. Counted here are about 420,000 clones, around 87% occurring once; the ten biggest clones make up less than 4%. Treatment specified: about 20 received Ad26.COV2.S at low or high dose, single or two shots; 5 received placebo; per-sample allocation not given. The samples were gathered on day 63 after the first injection of vaccine or placebo. Specimen: peripheral blood, collected in a trial of Ad26.COV2.S vaccine versus placebo. This TCR derives from a person between 18 and 65 years old who received the Ad26.COV2.S COVID-19 vaccine or a placebo. The V gene is TRBV13, the J gene TRBJ2-3, with 8 bases lining up with TRBD2. The CDR3 DNA is TGTGCCAGCAGCGGCCCCGGGACTAGAGTTCAGGCTACGCAGTATTTT. Amino acids: CASSGPGTRVQATQYF.